Listed below are T cell receptor beta chains from one sample, sequenced in a study of radiation and T cells in renal cell carcinoma. Profiled with immunoSEQ multiplex PCR; TCRdb holds only in-frame clones, not every one. The sample records approximately 80,000 clones, about 89% being singletons. The source material was blood, sampled from a patient whose treatment included radiotherapy and nephrectomy. Receptors originate from a woman in her 70s with renal cell carcinoma. CDR3s include the opening cysteine and the closing phenylalanine or tryptophan. Each record gives: clone size, V gene, D gene, CDR3 protein. The D gene is left open where the match is weak. Rows may omit the clone size; those that give it use once, few, many or a size class.

>.|TRBV30|.
CAWGKLGGAKTQYF
>.|TRBV7-9|.
CASSLPSNTEAFF
>.|TRBV30|TRBD1
CARGQGQSTNEKLFF
>.|TRBV5-6|.
CASSLVPQETQYF
>.|TRBV5-1|.
CASSGPRRQSPARPRDEQYF
>.|TRBV7-3|TRBD1
CASSPGQGVTGELFF
>.|TRBV6-4|TRBD2
CASSPDSGAQETQYF
>once|TRBV4-3|TRBD2
CASSHGRTSGGRDEQFF
>.|TRBV5-1|TRBD1
CASSLDRGRVSPLHF
>.|TRBV5-1|.
CASSPVGAPQETQYF
>.|TRBV6-6|.
CASSYSLQVNTEAFF
>.|TRBV5-4|TRBD2
CASSPSGGLQETQYF
>.|TRBV7-8|.
CASSLVAATTYEQYF
>.|TRBV5-1|.
CASSLDSARNNEQFF
>once|TRBV7-6|.
CASSLRQDNEQFF
>.|TRBV19|.
CASSQGRYNEQFF
>.|TRBV6-5|.
CASSRTSGTEAFF
>.|TRBV6-4|.
CASSVLGEFTYEQYF
>.|TRBV4-1|TRBD2
CASSQAGGMTGYEQYF
>.|TRBV7-2|.
CASSLAGGLGTGSSDTQYF
>once|TRBV6-5|TRBD1
CASSSTGVYSYEQYF
>.|TRBV11-3|.
CASSLDLGREGHEQYF
>.|TRBV11-1|TRBD2
CASSFSGGAIGETQYF
>.|TRBV10-3|.
CAIIFRVPKNIQYF
>.|TRBV29-1|TRBD2
CSAGGGSGDTQYF
>.|TRBV4-3|TRBD2
CASSLYSGPNTGELFF
>.|TRBV5-1|TRBD2
CASRRGGPGDEQFF
>.|TRBV5-1|.
CASSLAGETQYF
>.|TRBV28|TRBD1
CASSIGQGSYGYTF
>.|TRBV6-6|.
CASRRFTDTQYF
>.|TRBV30|.
CAWTMGVNTEAFF
>.|TRBV18|TRBD1
CASSLGTGKNYGYTF
>.|TRBV5-1|TRBD1
CASSLVGTGGAYTEAFF
>.|TRBV30|.
CAWSKVERYGYTF
>.|TRBV25-1|.
CASSVGGASGNTIYF
>.|TRBV5-1|TRBD1
CASSGETGPLFF
>.|TRBV4-1|.
CASSQGGQSVGNQPQHF
>.|TRBV30|.
CAWSVFGLNTEAFF
>.|TRBV27|.
CASSFIGRGNTDTQYF
>.|TRBV10-3|.
CAISESGNGQPQHF